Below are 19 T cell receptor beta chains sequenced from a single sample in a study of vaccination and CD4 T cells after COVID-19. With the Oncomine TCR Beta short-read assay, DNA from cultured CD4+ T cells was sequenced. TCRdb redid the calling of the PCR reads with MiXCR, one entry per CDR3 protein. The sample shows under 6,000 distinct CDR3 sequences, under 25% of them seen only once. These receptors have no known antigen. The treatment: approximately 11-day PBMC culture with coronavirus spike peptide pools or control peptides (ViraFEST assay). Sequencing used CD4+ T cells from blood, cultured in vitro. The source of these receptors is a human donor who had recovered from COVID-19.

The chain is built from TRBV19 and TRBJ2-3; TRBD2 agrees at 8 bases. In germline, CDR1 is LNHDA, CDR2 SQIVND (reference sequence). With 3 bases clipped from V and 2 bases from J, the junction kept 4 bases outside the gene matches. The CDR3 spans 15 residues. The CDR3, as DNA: TGTGCCAGTAGTATCTCTAGCGGGCCCACAGATACGCAGTATTTT. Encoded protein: CASSISSGPTDTQYF.

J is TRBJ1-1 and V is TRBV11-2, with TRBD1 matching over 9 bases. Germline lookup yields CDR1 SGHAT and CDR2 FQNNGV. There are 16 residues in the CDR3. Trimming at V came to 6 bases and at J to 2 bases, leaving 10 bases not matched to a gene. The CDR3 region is CASRSGTGRRNTEAFF. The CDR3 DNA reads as TGTGCCAGCAGGTCCGGGACAGGGCGTCGAAACACTGAAGCTTTCTTT.

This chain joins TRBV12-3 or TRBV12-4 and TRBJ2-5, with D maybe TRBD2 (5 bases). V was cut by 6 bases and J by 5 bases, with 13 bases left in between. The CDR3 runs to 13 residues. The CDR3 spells CASRTIGGETQYF. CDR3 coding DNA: TGTGCCAGCAGGACTATAGGCGGGGAGACCCAGTACTTC.

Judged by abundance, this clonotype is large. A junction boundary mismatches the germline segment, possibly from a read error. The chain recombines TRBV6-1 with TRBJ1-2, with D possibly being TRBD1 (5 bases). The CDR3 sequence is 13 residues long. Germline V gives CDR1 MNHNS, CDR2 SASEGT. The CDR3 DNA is TGTGCCCGCAGGGACGACGGAAACTATGGCTACACCTTC. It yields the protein CARRDDGNYGYTF.

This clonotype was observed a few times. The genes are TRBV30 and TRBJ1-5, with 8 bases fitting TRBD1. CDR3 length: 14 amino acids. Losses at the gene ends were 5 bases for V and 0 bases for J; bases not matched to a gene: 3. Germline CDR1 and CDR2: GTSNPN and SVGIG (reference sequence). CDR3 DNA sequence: TGTGCCTGGGGGACAGGTTCTAGCAATCAGCCCCAGCATTTT. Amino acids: CAWGTGSSNQPQHF.

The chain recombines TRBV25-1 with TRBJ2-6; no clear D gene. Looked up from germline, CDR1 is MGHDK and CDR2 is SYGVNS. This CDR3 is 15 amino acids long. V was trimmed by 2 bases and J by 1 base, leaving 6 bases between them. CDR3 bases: TGTGCCAGCAGTGAACTAGGGTCTGGGGCCAACGTCCTGACTTTC. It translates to CASSELGSGANVLTF.

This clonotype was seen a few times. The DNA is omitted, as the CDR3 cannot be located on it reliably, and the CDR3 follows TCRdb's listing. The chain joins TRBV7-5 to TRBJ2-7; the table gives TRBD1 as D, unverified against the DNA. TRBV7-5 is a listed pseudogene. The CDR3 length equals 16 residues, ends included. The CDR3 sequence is CISVPEATREFNEQYF.

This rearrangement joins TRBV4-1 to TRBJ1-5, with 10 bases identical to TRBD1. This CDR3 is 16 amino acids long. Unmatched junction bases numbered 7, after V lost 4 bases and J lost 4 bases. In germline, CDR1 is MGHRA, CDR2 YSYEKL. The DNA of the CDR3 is TGCGCCAGCAGCCCCCGGGACAGGGGTGGAAATCAGCCCCAGCATTTT. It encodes CASSPRDRGGNQPQHF.

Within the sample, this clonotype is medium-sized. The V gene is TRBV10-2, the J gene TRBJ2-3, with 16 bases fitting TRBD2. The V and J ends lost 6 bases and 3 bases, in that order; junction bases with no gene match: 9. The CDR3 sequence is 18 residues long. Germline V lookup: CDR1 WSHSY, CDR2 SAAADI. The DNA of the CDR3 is TGCGCCAGCAGCTCGGGACTAGCGGGGGGGCATATAACAGATACGCAGTATTTT. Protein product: CASSSGLAGGHITDTQYF.

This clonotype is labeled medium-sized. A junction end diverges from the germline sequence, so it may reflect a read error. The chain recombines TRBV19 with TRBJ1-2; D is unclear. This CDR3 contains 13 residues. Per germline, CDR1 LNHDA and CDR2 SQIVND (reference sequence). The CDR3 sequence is CASTIRGNYGYTF. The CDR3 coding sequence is TGTGCCAGTACTATACGGGGTAACTATGGCTACACCTTC.

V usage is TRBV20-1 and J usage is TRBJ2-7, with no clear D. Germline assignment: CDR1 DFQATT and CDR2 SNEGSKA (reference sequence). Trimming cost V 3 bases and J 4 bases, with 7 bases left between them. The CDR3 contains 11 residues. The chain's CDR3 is CSASTGYEQYF. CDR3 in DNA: TGCAGTGCTAGTACGGGTTACGAGCAGTACTTC.

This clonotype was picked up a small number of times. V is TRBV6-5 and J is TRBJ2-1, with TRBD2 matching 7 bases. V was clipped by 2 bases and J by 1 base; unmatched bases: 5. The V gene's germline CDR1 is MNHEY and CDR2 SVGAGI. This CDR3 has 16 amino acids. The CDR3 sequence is CASSYAGEVSYNEQFF. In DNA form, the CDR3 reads TGTGCCAGCAGTTACGCGGGAGAAGTTTCCTACAATGAGCAGTTCTTC.

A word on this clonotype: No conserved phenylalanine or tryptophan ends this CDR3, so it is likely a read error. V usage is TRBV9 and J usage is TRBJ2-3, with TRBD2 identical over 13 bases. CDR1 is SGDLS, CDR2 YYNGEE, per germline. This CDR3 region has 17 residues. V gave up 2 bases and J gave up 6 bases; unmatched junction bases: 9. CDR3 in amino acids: CASSVTSGGASSDTQYS. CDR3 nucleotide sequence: TGTGCCAGCAGCGTCACTAGCGGGGGGGCATCTTCGGATACGCAGTATTCT.

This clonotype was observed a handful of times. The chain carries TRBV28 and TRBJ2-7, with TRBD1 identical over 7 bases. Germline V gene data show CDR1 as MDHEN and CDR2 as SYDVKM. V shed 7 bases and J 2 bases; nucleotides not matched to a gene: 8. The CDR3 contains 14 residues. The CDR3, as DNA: TGTGCCAGCAAACCGGGACAGATTACCTACGAGCAGTACTTC. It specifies CASKPGQITYEQYF.

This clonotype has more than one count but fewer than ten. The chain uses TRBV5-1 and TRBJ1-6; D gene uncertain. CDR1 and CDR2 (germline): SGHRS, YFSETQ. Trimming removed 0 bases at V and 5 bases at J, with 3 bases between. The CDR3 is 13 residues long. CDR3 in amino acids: CASSLDDNSPLHF. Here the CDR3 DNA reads TGCGCCAGCAGCTTGGACGATAATTCACCCCTCCACTTT.

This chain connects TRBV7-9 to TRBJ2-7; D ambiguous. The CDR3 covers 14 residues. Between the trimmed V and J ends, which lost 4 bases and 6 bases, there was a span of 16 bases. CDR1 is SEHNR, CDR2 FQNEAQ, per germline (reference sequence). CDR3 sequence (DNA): TGTGCCAGCAGCTCCTCGCGCACCCCGGGCGAGCAGTACTTC. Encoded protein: CASSSSRTPGEQYF.

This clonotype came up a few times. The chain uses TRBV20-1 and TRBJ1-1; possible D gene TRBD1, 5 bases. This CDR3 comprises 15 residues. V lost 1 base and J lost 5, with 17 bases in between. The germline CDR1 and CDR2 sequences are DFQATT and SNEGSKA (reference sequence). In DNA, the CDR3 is TGCAGTGCTAGAGTTGGCCGCCCCCGGGGGACTGAAGCTTTCTTT. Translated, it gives CSARVGRPRGTEAFF.

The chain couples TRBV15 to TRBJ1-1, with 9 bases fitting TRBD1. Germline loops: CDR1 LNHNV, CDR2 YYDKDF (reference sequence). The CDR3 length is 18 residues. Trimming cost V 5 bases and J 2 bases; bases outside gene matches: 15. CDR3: CATSVRGRDRAINTEAFF. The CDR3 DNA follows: TGTGCCACCAGCGTACGCGGGCGGGACAGGGCTATTAACACTGAAGCTTTCTTT. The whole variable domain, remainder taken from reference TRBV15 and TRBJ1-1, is DAMVIQNPRYQVTQFGKPVTLSCSQTLNHNVMYWYQQKSSQAPKLLFHYYDKDFNNEADTPDNFQSRRPNTSFCFLDIRSPGLGDTAMYLCATSVRGRDRAINTEAFFGQGTRLTVV.

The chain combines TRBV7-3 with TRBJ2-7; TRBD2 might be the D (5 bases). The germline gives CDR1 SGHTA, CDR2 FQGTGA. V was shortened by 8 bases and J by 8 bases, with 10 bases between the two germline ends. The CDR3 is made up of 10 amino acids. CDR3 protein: CASQRGKQYF. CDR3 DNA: TGTGCCAGCCAACGGGGTAAGCAGTACTTC.